One sample yielded the 24 T cell receptor beta chains listed below, sequenced in a study of blood T cell repertoires in COVID-19. Only in-frame clones appear in the TCRdb table, and some are missing; sequencing was by immunoSEQ multiplex PCR. The sample carries 250,000 to 300,000 clones, around nine tenths recorded once. Material: peripheral blood. These receptors were collected from a man aged 45-65 years with acute or convalescent COVID-19.

Remarks on this clone: Its ends do not fully match the called genes, so a read error is possible. The J gene is TRBJ2-1, the V gene TRBV7-7, with 11 nucleotides matching TRBD2. The CDR3 runs to 16 residues. Germline V gene lookup returns CDR1 SSHAT and CDR2 FNYEAQ (reference sequence). CDR3 amino acids: CASSLSGTSGYNEQFF. DNA for the CDR3: TGTGCTAGCAGCTTATCCGGGACTAGCGGATACAATGAGCAGTTCTTC.

CDR3 bases: TGTGCCAGCAGTGACAGGGGCAGGAAAGAGCAGTACTTC. Amino acids: CASSDRGRKEQYF. This chain links TRBV6-1 with TRBJ2-7; D possibly corresponds to TRBD1 (6 bases). The V end was cut by 3 bases, the J end by 7 bases, with 13 bases between. This CDR3 is 13 amino acids long. CDR1 and CDR2 from the germline V gene are MNHNS and SASEGT.

The rearrangement uses TRBV30 and TRBJ1-5; possible D gene TRBD1, 5 bases. V lost 5 bases, J lost 3 bases, and 11 bases lay in between. In germline, CDR1 is GTSNPN, CDR2 SVGIG (reference sequence). The CDR3 has 13 amino acids. The CDR3 here is CAWGRVINQPQHF. The DNA of the CDR3 is TGTGCCTGGGGCAGGGTAATCAATCAGCCCCAGCATTTT.

The chain is built from TRBV5-5 and TRBJ1-3, with a tentative D call TRBD1 (5 bases). CDR3 length: 17 amino acids. The ends were cut back, 0 bases at V and 0 bases at J, with 13 bases in the middle. In germline, CDR1 is SGHKS, CDR2 YYEKEE (reference sequence). The CDR3: CASSLAGGSSSGNTIYF. The CDR3 DNA sequence: TGTGCCAGCAGCTTGGCCGGGGGGAGCTCCTCTGGAAACACCATATATTTT.

J is TRBJ2-3 and V is TRBV10-2, with 8 bases aligning to TRBD2. This CDR3 region has 14 residues. Germline CDR1 reads WSHSY; CDR2 reads SAAADI. Trimming at V came to 4 bases and at J to 3 bases, leaving 3 bases not matched to a gene. The CDR3 reads CASSVGLETDTQYF. The CDR3 coding sequence is TGCGCCAGCAGTGTGGGACTAGAAACAGATACGCAGTATTTT.

The chain recombines TRBV11-3 with TRBJ2-5; 8 bases line up with TRBD2. V shed 5 bases and J 3 bases; nucleotides not matched to a gene: 5. The CDR3 is 14 residues long. Germline CDR1 and CDR2: SGHNT and YENEEA. CDR3 sequence: CASSRTGGEETQYF. CDR3 DNA sequence: TGTGCCAGCAGCCGGACGGGGGGGGAAGAGACCCAGTACTTC.

This clone was counted a single time. The junction shows a germline mismatch at one end, possibly a read error. This chain joins TRBV7-7 and TRBJ1-1, with D tentatively TRBD1 (6 bases). Per the germline V gene, CDR1 is SSHAT and CDR2 is FNYEAQ (reference sequence). This CDR3 has 13 amino acids. The CDR3, as DNA: TGTGCTAGCAGCTCGGGACCGGGGGGCGAAGCTTTCTTT. This encodes CASSSGPGGEAFF.

This clone was observed once. This chain links TRBV29-1 with TRBJ2-2, with TRBD1 identical over 8 bases. V shed 7 bases, J shed 1 base, and the junction held 8 bases outside the gene matches. Per the germline V gene, CDR1 is SQVTM and CDR2 is ANQGSEA. The CDR3 consists of 15 residues. The CDR3 bases are TGCAGCGCCCCCGGAGGGACAGGGAACACCGGGGAGCTGTTTTTT. Translated: CSAPGGTGNTGELFF.

The chain combines TRBV5-1 with TRBJ1-2; 11 bases are shared with TRBD1. The CDR3 runs 16 residues. Germline trimming cut 4 bases from V and 5 bases from J; bases unmatched to any gene: 10. Looked up from germline, CDR1 is SGHRS and CDR2 is YFSETQ. CDR3: CASSPEDRGRGYGYTF. The DNA of the CDR3 is TGCGCCAGCAGCCCCGAGGACAGGGGGCGCGGATATGGCTACACCTTC.

The genes are TRBV3-1 (or the pseudogene TRBV3-2) and TRBJ2-7, with 10 bases fitting TRBD2. This CDR3 has 15 amino acids. Germline CDR1 is LGHDT and CDR2 is YNNKEL (reference sequence). V lost 4 bases, J lost 0 bases, and 3 bases stayed unmatched. CDR3 sequence reads: CASSPTSGASYEQYF. The CDR3 DNA is TGTGCCAGCAGCCCCACTAGCGGGGCCTCCTACGAGCAGTACTTC.

This rearrangement joins TRBV19 to TRBJ2-1; D is possibly TRBD2 (6 bases). The CDR3 length is 15 residues. Germline V lookup: CDR1 LNHDA, CDR2 SQIVND (reference sequence). Trimming cost V 5 bases and J 4 bases, with 15 bases left between them. The CDR3 here is CASSPLASFYNEQFF. CDR3 nucleotide sequence: TGTGCCAGTAGTCCTCTAGCGTCTTTTTACAATGAGCAGTTCTTC.

This clone is a singleton in its sample. The rearrangement links TRBV6-5 to TRBJ1-1, with 8 positions matching TRBD1. J was trimmed by 1 base and V by 4 bases; bases with no gene match: 5. The germline gives CDR1 MNHEY, CDR2 SVGAGI. The CDR3 has 15 amino acids. For the CDR3, the DNA is TGTGCCAGCAGTTCCCCAGGGGGCAGGAACACTGAAGCTTTCTTT. Translation gives CASSSPGGRNTEAFF.

The chain links TRBV5-8 to TRBJ1-6, with D perhaps TRBD1 (6 bases). CDR1 is SGHTS and CDR2 is YDEGEE in the germline V gene. V lost 4 bases and J lost 5, with 16 bases in between. The CDR3 is 16 residues long. CDR3 loop: CASSVTGNFDNSPLHF. In nucleotides, the CDR3 is TGTGCCAGCAGCGTAACAGGGAATTTCGATAATTCACCCCTCCACTTT.

The chain links TRBV5-6 to TRBJ2-1, with a weak D call TRBD1 (6 bases). Germline loops: CDR1 SGHDT, CDR2 YYEEEE. The CDR3 has 15 amino acids. V gave up 2 bases and J gave up 6 bases, with 15 bases separating them. CDR3 residues: CASSLQGIGGNEQFF. As DNA, the CDR3 is TGTGCCAGCAGCTTACAGGGAATAGGCGGCAATGAGCAGTTCTTC.

The gene calls are TRBV6-5 and TRBJ1-1; no definite D call. Germline V gives CDR1 MNHEY, CDR2 SVGAGI. Trimming left V 6 bases short and J 1 base short, with 9 bases between. The CDR3 runs 13 residues. CDR3 DNA: TGTGCCAGCAGATACACACGGAACACTGAAGCTTTCTTT. Protein sequence: CASRYTRNTEAFF.

CDR3: CASSQEDRGGGNTIYF. In nucleotides, the CDR3 is TGTGCCAGCAGCCAAGAGGACAGGGGAGGTGGAAACACCATATATTTT. This chain connects TRBV3-1 (or the pseudogene TRBV3-2) to TRBJ1-3; 9 bases are shared with TRBD1. The trim removed 0 bases at V and 3 bases at J, leaving 3 bases unmatched. Germline assignment: CDR1 LGHDT and CDR2 YNNKEL (reference sequence). CDR3 length: 16 amino acids.

The V and J genes are TRBV3-1 (or the pseudogene TRBV3-2) and TRBJ2-1; tentatively, D is TRBD2 (6 bases). Germline CDR1 is LGHDT and CDR2 is YNNKEL (reference sequence). The length of the CDR3 is 15 residues. Trimming removed 3 bases at V and 2 bases at J, with 11 bases between. The CDR3 coding sequence is TGTGCCAGCAGCCAGGGGGGAAGTACCTACAATGAGCAGTTCTTC. Translated: CASSQGGSTYNEQFF.

The chain uses TRBV19 and TRBJ1-3, with D perhaps matching TRBD1 (5 bases). The CDR3 totals 14 residues. Germline CDR1 is LNHDA and CDR2 is SQIVND (reference sequence). The V end was cut by 3 bases, the J end by 4 bases, with 10 bases between. CDR3 residues: CASSMARTGNTIYF. Here the CDR3 DNA reads TGTGCCAGTAGTATGGCACGGACAGGAAACACCATATATTTT. Variable domain in full (rest from reference TRBV19 and TRBJ1-3): DGGITQSPKYLFRKEGQNVTLSCEQNLNHDAMYWYRQDPGQGLRLIYYSQIVNDFQKGDIAEGYSVSREKKESFPLTVTSAQKNPTAFYLCASSMARTGNTIYFGEGSWLTVV.

V is TRBV7-3 and J is TRBJ2-7, with TRBD2 as a possible D gene (5 bases). In germline, CDR1 is SGHTA, CDR2 FQGTGA. The CDR3 is made up of 13 amino acids. V lost 5 bases and J lost 0, with 8 bases in between. The DNA of the CDR3 is TGTGCCAGCAGCCAAACTAGCTCCTACGAGCAGTACTTC. It codes for CASSQTSSYEQYF.

The chain joins TRBV6-5 to TRBJ2-2; 7 bases align to TRBD2. The CDR3 is 15 amino acids. The ends lost 4 bases at V and 1 base at J; junction bases unmatched: 3. Per germline, CDR1 MNHEY and CDR2 SVGAGI. The CDR3 DNA reads as TGTGCCAGCAGTTGGGACTACCAGAACACCGGGGAGCTGTTTTTT. Protein sequence: CASSWDYQNTGELFF.

CDR3 region: CASSLGGDYGYTF. In DNA form, the CDR3 reads TGTGCCAGCAGCTTAGGGGGAGATTATGGCTACACCTTC. The chain employs TRBV7-9 and TRBJ1-2; D is uncertain. From germline, CDR1 is SEHNR and CDR2 FQNEAQ (reference sequence). Trimming cost V 1 base and J 5 bases, with 8 bases left between them. The CDR3 totals 13 residues. The full variable domain, rest sourced from reference TRBV7-9 and TRBJ1-2, is DTGVSQNPRHKITKRGQNVTFRCDPISEHNRLYWYRQTLGQGPEFLTYFQNEAQLEKSRLLSDRFSAERPKGSFSTLEIQRTEQGDSAMYLCASSLGGDYGYTFGSGTRLTVV.

In nucleotides, the CDR3 is TGTGCCAGCAGCTCCCGGGACTACACAGATACGCAGTATTTT. This sequence encodes CASSSRDYTDTQYF. The chain links TRBV5-4 to TRBJ2-3, with 7 bases lining up with TRBD2. The CDR3 runs to 14 residues. The J segment lost 2 bases and the V segment lost 3 bases, leaving 3 bases of the junction unmatched. Germline V lookup: CDR1 SGHNT, CDR2 YYREEE (reference sequence).

The gene calls are TRBV9 and TRBJ2-1, with a weak D call TRBD1 (6 bases). Germline CDR1 SGDLS, CDR2 YYNGEE. Trimming took 0 bases from V and 1 from J, leaving 11 bases between them. The CDR3 sequence is 16 residues long. CDR3 in DNA: TGTGCCAGCAGCGTAGAAGGGGGTTCGTCCTACAATGAGCAGTTCTTC. Its translation: CASSVEGGSSYNEQFF. Drawing the rest from reference TRBV9 and TRBJ2-1, the complete variable domain is DSGVTQTPKHLITATGQRVTLRCSPRSGDLSVYWYQQSLDQGLQFLIQYYNGEERAKGNILERFSAQQFPDLHSELNLSSLELGDSALYFCASSVEGGSSYNEQFFGPGTRLTVL.

The chain links TRBV15 to TRBJ1-5; D perhaps matches TRBD1 (5 bases). Trimming removed 0 bases at V and 0 bases at J, with 12 bases between. CDR3 length equals 17 residues. The V gene's germline CDR1 is LNHNV and CDR2 YYDKDF (reference sequence). The CDR3 region has the DNA TGTGCCACCAGCAGAGATATACAGGTATATAGCAATCAGCCCCAGCATTTT. This translates into CATSRDIQVYSNQPQHF.